This T cell receptor (beta chain) was observed in a study of post-analysis software for immune sequencing data. Study-level background: Progressive-relapsing, secondary progressive and relapsing-remitting multiple sclerosis were among the disease courses included.

A word on this clonotype: The antigen is unknown.

V shed 4 bases and J 3 bases; nucleotides not matched to a gene: 14. The germline V gene has CDR1 MNHNY and CDR2 SVGAGI (reference sequence). This CDR3 is built from 17 residues. General study points: There was significantly lower normalized Chao1 diversity in multiple sclerosis patients than in controls. Samples sharing a preparation batch grouped tightly together when assessed by F measure. Patients carried five TRBV segments more frequently than controls did, and TRBV5-6, TRBV5-1 and TRBV20-1 were among them.

Libraries were made from TCR beta cDNA, and they carried unique molecular identifiers. Yield was about 500,000 cDNA molecules from about 0.94 to 9.7 million T cells. One entry per CDR3 protein, called by TCRdb with MiXCR from the PCR reads. The repertoire consists of hundreds of thousands of distinct CDR3 sequences, with around 47% occurring once and the leading ten covering under 2%. The sequenced material came from blood. This clonotype originated in a girl between 10 and 17 years old with multiple sclerosis. V gene TRBV6-6 combines with J gene TRBJ2-7, with 8 bases matching TRBD2. The CDR3 loop is CASSSTADGRARYEQYF. For the CDR3, the DNA is TGTGCCAGCAGTTCTACAGCGGACGGGAGGGCCCGCTACGAGCAGTACTTC.